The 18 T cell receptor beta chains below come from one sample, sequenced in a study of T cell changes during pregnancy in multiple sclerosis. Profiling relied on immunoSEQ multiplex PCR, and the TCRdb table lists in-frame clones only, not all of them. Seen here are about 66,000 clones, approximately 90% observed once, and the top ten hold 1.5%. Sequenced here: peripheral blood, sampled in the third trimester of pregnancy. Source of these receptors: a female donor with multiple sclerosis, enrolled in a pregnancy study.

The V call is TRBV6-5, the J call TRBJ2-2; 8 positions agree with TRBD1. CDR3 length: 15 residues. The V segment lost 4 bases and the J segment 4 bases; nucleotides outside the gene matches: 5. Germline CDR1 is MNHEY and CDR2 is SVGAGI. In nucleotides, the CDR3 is TGTGCCAGCAGTTTGACAGGGGTCATCACCGGGGAGCTGTTTTTT. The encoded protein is CASSLTGVITGELFF.

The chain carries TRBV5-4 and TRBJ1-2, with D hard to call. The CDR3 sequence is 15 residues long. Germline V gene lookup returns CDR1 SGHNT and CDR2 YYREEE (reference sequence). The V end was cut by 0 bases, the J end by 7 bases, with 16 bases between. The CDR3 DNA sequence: TGTGCCAGCAGCTTGGATGTCTCCGACTTCGGTGGCTACACCTTC. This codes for CASSLDVSDFGGYTF.

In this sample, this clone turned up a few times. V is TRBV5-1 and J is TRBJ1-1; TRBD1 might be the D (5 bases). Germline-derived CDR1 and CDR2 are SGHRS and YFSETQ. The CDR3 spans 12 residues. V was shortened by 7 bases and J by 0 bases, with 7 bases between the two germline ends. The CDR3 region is CASWGVNTEAFF. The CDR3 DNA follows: TGCGCCAGCTGGGGGGTGAACACTGAAGCTTTCTTT.

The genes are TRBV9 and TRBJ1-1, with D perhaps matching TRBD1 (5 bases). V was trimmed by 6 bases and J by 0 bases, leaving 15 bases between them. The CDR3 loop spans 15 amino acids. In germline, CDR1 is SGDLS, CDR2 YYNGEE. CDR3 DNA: TGTGCCAGCACCCCACAGGTATTAATGAACACTGAAGCTTTCTTT. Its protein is CASTPQVLMNTEAFF. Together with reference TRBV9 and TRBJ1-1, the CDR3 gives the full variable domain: DSGVTQTPKHLITATGQRVTLRCSPRSGDLSVYWYQQSLDQGLQFLIQYYNGEERAKGNILERFSAQQFPDLHSELNLSSLELGDSALYFCASTPQVLMNTEAFFGQGTRLTVV.

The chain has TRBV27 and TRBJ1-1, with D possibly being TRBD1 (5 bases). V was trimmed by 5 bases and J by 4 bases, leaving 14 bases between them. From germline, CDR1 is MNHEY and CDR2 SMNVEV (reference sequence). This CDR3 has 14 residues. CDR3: CASSPSNGGTEAFF. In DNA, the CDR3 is TGTGCCAGCAGTCCCTCGAACGGGGGCACTGAAGCTTTCTTT.

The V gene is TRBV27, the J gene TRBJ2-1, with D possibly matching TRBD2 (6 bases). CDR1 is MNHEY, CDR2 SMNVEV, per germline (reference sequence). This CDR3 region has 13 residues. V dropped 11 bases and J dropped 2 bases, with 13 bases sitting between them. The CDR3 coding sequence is TGTGCCGGTAGTAGCGGCCCCTACAATGAGCAGTTCTTC. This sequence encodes CAGSSGPYNEQFF.

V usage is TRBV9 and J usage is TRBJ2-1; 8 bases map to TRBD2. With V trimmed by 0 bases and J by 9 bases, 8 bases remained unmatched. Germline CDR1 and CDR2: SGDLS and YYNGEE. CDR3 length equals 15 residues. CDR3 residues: CASSVASGGPVEQFF. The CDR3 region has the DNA TGTGCCAGCAGCGTAGCATCGGGGGGGCCCGTTGAGCAGTTCTTC.

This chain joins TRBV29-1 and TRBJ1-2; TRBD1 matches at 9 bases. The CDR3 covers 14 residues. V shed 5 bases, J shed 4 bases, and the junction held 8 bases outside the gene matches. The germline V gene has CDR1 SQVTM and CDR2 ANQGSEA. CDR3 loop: CSVRLLDRGYGYTF. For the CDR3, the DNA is TGCAGCGTTCGGCTCTTGGACAGGGGCTATGGCTACACCTTC.

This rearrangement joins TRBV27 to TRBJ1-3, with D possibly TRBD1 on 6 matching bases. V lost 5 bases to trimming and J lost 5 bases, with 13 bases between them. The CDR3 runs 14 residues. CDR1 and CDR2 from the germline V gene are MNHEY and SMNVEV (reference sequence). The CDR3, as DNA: TGTGCCAGCAGTCCGACAGGCCGCCGAAACACCATATATTTT. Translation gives CASSPTGRRNTIYF.

CDR3 protein: CASSQAASSTDTQYF. The CDR3 nucleotides read TGTGCCAGCAGCCAAGCGGCTAGCTCCACAGATACGCAGTATTTT. J is TRBJ2-3 and V is TRBV14; tentative D call: TRBD2 (5 bases). Per the germline V gene, CDR1 is SGHDN and CDR2 is FVKESK. V dropped 1 base and J dropped 2 bases, with 10 bases sitting between them. The CDR3 is 15 residues long. Complete variable domain (other parts from reference TRBV14 and TRBJ2-3): EAGVTQFPSHSVIEKGQTVTLRCDPISGHDNLYWYRRVMGKEIKFLLHFVKESKQDESGMPNNRFLAERTGGTYSTLKVQPAELEDSGVYFCASSQAASSTDTQYFGPGTRLTVL.

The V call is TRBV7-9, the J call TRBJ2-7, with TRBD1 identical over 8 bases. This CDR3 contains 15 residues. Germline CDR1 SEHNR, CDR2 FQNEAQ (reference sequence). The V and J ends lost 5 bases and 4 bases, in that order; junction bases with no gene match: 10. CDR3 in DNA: TGTGCCAGCAGCCCCGACAGGGGACGCAGGTACGAGCAGTACTTC. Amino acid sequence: CASSPDRGRRYEQYF.

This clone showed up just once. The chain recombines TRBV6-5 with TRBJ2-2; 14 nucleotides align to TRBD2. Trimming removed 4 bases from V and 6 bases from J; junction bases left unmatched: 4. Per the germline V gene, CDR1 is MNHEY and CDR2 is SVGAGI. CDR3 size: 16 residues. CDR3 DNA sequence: TGTGCCAGCAGTTTACCGGGACTAGCGGGGGCCGGGGAGCTGTTTTTT. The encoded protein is CASSLPGLAGAGELFF.

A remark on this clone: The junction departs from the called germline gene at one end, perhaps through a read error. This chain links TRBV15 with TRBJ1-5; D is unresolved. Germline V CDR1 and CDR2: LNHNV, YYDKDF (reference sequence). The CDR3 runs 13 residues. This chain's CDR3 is CATSGEQNQPQHF. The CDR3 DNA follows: TGTGCCACCAGCGGAGAACAAAATCAGCCCCAGCATTTT.

DNA for the CDR3: TGCGCCAGCAGCTTACAGCATAGATCCCAAGAGACCCAGTACTTC. Its translation: CASSLQHRSQETQYF. The chain employs TRBV5-1 and TRBJ2-5; D is unresolved. This CDR3 region has 15 residues. Germline-derived CDR1 and CDR2 are SGHRS and YFSETQ. V shed 2 bases and J shed 1 base, with 12 bases lying between them.

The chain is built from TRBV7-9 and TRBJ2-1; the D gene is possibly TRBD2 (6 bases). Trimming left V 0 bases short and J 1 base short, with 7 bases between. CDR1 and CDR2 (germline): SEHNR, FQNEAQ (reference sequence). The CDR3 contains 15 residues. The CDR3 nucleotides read TGTGCCAGCAGCTTAGCAGGGAGGTCCTACAATGAGCAGTTCTTC. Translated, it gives CASSLAGRSYNEQFF.

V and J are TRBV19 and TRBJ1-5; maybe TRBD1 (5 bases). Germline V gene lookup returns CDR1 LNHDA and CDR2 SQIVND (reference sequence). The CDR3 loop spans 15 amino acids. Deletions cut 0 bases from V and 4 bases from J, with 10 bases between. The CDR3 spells CASSIDAAGNQPQHF. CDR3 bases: TGTGCCAGTAGTATAGATGCGGCAGGGAATCAGCCCCAGCATTTT.

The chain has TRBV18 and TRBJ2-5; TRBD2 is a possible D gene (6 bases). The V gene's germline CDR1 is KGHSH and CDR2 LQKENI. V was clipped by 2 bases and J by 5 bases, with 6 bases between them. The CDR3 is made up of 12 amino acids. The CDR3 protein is CASSPGGETQYF. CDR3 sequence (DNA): TGTGCCAGCTCACCAGGGGGGGAGACCCAGTACTTC.

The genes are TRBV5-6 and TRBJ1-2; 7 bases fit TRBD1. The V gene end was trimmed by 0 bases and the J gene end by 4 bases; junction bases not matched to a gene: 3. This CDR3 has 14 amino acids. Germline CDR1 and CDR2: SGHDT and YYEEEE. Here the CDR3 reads CASSLEGQPYGYTF. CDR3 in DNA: TGTGCCAGCAGCTTGGAGGGACAGCCCTATGGCTACACCTTC.